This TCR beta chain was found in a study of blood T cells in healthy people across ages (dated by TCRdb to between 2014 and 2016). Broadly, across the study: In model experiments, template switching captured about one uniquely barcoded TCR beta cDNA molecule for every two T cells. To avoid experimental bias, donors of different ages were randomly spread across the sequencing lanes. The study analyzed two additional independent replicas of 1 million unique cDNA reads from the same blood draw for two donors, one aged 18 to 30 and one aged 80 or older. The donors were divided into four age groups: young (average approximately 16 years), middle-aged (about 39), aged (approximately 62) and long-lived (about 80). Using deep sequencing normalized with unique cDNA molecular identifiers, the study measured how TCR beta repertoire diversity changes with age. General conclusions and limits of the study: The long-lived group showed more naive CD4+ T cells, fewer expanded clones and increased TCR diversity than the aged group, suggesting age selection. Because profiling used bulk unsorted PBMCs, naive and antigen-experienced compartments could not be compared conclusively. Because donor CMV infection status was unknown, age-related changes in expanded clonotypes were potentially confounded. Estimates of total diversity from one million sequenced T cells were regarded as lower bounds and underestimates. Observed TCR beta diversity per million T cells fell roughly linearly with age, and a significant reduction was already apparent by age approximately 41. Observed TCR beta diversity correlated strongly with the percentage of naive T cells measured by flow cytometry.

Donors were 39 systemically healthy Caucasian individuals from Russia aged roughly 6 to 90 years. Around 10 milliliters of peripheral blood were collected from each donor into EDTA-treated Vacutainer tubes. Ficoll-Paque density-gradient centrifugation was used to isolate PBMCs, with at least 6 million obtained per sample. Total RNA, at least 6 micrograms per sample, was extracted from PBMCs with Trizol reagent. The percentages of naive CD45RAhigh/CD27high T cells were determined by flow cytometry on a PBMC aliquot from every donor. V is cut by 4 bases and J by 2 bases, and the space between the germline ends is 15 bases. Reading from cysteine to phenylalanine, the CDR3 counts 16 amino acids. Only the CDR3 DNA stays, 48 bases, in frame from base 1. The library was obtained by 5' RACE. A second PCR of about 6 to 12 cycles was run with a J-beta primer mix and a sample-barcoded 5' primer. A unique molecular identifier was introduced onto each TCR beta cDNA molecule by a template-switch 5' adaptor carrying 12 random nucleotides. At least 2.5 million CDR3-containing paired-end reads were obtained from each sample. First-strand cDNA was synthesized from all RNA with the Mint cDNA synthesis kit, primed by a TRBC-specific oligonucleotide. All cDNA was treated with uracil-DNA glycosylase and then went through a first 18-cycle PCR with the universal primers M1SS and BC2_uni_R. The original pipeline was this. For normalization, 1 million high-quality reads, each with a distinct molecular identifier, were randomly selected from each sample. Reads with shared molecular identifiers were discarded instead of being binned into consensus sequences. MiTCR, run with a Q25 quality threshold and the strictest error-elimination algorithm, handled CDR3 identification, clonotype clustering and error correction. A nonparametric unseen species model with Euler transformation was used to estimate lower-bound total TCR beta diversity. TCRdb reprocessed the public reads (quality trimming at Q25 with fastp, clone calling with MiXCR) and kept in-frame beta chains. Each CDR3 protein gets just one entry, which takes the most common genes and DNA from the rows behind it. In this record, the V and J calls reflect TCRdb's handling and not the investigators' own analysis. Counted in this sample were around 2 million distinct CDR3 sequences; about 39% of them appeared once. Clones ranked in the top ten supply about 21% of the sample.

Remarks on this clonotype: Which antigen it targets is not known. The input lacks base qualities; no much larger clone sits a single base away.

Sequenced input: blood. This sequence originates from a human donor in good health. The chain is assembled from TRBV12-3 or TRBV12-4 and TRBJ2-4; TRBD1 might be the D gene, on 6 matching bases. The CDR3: CASSSRQATTKNIQYF. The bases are TGTGCCAGCAGTTCCCGACAGGCTACGACCAAAAACATTCAGTACTTC.